This is a list of T cell receptor beta chains from one sample in a study of cytomegalovirus exposure and HLA in healthy donors. Only in-frame clones appear in the TCRdb table, and some are missing; sequencing was by immunoSEQ multiplex PCR. This table has some 110,000 clones, more than 65% appearing once. The sample comprised PBMCs. These receptors originate from a woman between 45 and 65 years old in good health and CMV-seropositive. The CDR3 runs from the conserved cysteine through the conserved F or W. A D gene is named only where the DNA matches it firmly. Rows may omit the clone size; those that give it use once, few, many or a size class.

V gene: TRBV5-4
J gene: TRBJ2-7
clone size: -
D gene: TRBD2
CDR3 protein: CASSRTSGAYEQYF
CDR3 DNA: TGTGCCAGCAGCAGGACTAGCGGGGCTTACGAGCAGTACTTC

V gene: TRBV30
J gene: TRBJ1-1
clone size: -
D gene: TRBD1
CDR3 protein: CAWSRSTGITEAFF
CDR3 DNA: TGTGCCTGGAGTAGGTCGACAGGGATCACTGAAGCTTTCTTT

V gene: TRBV7-9
J gene: TRBJ1-5
clone size: -
D gene: TRBD1
CDR3 protein: CASSFGPSGGRHQPQHF
CDR3 DNA: TGTGCCAGCAGCTTCGGGCCGTCAGGGGGCCGCCATCAGCCCCAGCATTTT

V gene: TRBV5-6
J gene: TRBJ1-1
clone size: -
D gene: -
CDR3 protein: CASSPVGRGNTEAFF
CDR3 DNA: TGTGCCAGCAGCCCGGTGGGGCGGGGAAACACTGAAGCTTTCTTT

V gene: TRBV5-1
J gene: TRBJ2-2
clone size: -
D gene: -
CDR3 protein: CASSPRWRGDTGELFF
CDR3 DNA: TGCGCCAGCAGCCCCCGTTGGCGGGGCGACACCGGGGAGCTGTTTTTT

V gene: TRBV9
J gene: TRBJ2-7
clone size: -
D gene: TRBD1
CDR3 protein: CASSVEGTGLNEQYF
CDR3 DNA: TGTGCCAGCAGCGTAGAAGGGACAGGATTAAACGAGCAGTACTTC

V gene: TRBV20-1
J gene: TRBJ1-1
clone size: -
D gene: -
CDR3 protein: CSSNWRTEAFF
CDR3 DNA: TGCAGTTCCAATTGGAGAACTGAAGCTTTCTTT

V gene: TRBV15
J gene: TRBJ1-2
clone size: -
D gene: -
CDR3 protein: CATSRGLQSYGYTF
CDR3 DNA: TGTGCCACCAGCAGGGGACTGCAGTCCTATGGCTACACCTTC

V gene: TRBV2
J gene: TRBJ1-2
clone size: -
D gene: -
CDR3 protein: CASLSGHSYGYTF
CDR3 DNA: TGTGCCAGCTTATCGGGACACAGCTATGGCTACACCTTC

V gene: TRBV30
J gene: TRBJ1-2
clone size: once
D gene: -
CDR3 protein: CAWSRVNYGYTF
CDR3 DNA: TGTGCCTGGAGCCGAGTTAACTATGGCTACACCTTC

V gene: TRBV30
J gene: TRBJ2-2
clone size: -
D gene: -
CDR3 protein: CAWKSGSGWDTGELFF
CDR3 DNA: TGTGCCTGGAAATCGGGCAGCGGCTGGGATACCGGGGAGCTGTTTTTT

V gene: TRBV9
J gene: TRBJ2-7
clone size: -
D gene: -
CDR3 protein: CASSRDTSYEQYF
CDR3 DNA: TGTGCCAGCAGCCGGGACACCTCCTACGAGCAGTACTTC

V gene: TRBV5-1
J gene: TRBJ2-1
clone size: -
D gene: TRBD2
CDR3 protein: CASSSLASGGNEQFF
CDR3 DNA: TGCGCCAGCAGCTCCCTGGCTAGCGGGGGAAATGAGCAGTTCTTC

V gene: TRBV11-3
J gene: TRBJ2-2
clone size: -
D gene: TRBD2
CDR3 protein: CASSLDFTGGTQGYTGELFF
CDR3 DNA: TGTGCCAGCAGCTTAGATTTTACGGGGGGAACCCAAGGATACACCGGGGAGCTGTTTTTT

V gene: TRBV21-1
J gene: TRBJ1-5
clone size: few
D gene: -
CDR3 protein: CASSMHRVGEQPQHF
CDR3 DNA: TGTGCCAGCAGCATGCACAGGGTGGGAGAGCAGCCCCAGCATTTT

V gene: TRBV14
J gene: TRBJ2-3
clone size: -
D gene: -
CDR3 protein: CASSQGADGGRTDTQYF
CDR3 DNA: TGTGCCAGCAGCCAAGGGGCGGACGGAGGACGTACAGATACGCAGTATTTT

V gene: TRBV7-9
J gene: TRBJ1-4
clone size: -
D gene: -
CDR3 protein: CASSLGGLEGFGEKLFF
CDR3 DNA: TGTGCCAGCAGCTTAGGGGGGCTAGAGGGGTTTGGTGAAAAACTGTTTTTT